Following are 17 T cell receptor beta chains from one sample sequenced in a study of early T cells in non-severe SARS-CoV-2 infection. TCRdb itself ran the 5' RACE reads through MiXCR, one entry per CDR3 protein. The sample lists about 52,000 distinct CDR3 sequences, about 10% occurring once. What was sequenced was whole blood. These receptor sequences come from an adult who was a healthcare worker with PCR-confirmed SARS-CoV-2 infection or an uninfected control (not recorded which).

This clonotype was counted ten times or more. The CDR3 nucleotides are TGTGCCAGCAGCCCCCCGTCAGGGTACTATGGCTACACCTTC. Translation: CASSPPSGYYGYTF. This chain uses TRBV5-4 with TRBJ1-2; maybe TRBD1 (5 bases). V was cut by 4 bases and J by 3 bases, with 13 bases left in between. CDR1 and CDR2 (germline): SGHNT, YYREEE (reference sequence). This CDR3 region has 14 residues.

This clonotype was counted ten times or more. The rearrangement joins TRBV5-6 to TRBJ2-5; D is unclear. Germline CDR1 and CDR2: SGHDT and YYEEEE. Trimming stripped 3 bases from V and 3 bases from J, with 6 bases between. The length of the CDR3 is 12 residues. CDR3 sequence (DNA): TGTGCCAGCAGCTCCGCTGAAGAGACCCAGTACTTC. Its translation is CASSSAEETQYF.

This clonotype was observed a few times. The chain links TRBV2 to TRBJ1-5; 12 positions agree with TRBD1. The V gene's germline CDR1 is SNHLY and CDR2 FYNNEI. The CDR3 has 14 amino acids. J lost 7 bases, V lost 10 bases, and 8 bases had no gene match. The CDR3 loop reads CATRDRGLGQPQHF. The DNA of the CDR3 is TGTGCCACCCGGGACAGGGGGCTTGGGCAGCCCCAGCATTTT.

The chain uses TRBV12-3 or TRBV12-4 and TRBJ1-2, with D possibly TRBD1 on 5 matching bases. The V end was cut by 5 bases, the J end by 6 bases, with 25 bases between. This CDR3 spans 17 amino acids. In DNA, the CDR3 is TGTGCCAGCAGTCAATACTTCCTCCGGGACGGGGGGGATGGCTACACCTTC. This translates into CASSQYFLRDGGDGYTF.

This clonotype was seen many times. The CDR3 protein is CSAKPHPTGNEQFF. The CDR3 DNA follows: TGCAGTGCTAAACCCCACCCTACCGGGAATGAGCAGTTCTTC. The rearrangement joins TRBV20-1 to TRBJ2-1; D unclear. Germline CDR1 reads DFQATT; CDR2 reads SNEGSKA (reference sequence). V was pared by 4 bases and J by 7 bases, with 17 bases between. This CDR3 contains 14 residues.

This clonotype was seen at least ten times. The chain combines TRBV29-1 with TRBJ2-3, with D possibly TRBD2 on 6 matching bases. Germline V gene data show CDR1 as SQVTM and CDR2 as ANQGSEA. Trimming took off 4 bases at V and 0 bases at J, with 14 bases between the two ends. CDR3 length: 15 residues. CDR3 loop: CSVVLGGTSTDTQYF. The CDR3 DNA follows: TGCAGCGTTGTTCTTGGCGGGACGAGCACAGATACGCAGTATTTT.

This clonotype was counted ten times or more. The DNA for the CDR3 is TGCAGTGCACCTACAAGTTCCTACGAGCAGTACTTC. This sequence encodes CSAPTSSYEQYF. This chain joins TRBV20-1 and TRBJ2-7, with D unclear. The germline gives CDR1 DFQATT, CDR2 SNEGSKA (reference sequence). The CDR3 has 12 amino acids. Trimming pared 6 bases from V and 1 base from J, leaving 10 bases between.

The CDR3 here is CASSYSQLAGGRDTQYF. In nucleotides, the CDR3 is TGTGCCAGCAGTTATTCCCAGCTAGCGGGGGGGCGAGATACGCAGTATTTT. The chain links TRBV6-5 to TRBJ2-3; 12 bases align to TRBD2. The J segment lost 5 bases and the V segment lost 3 bases, leaving 9 bases of the junction unmatched. The CDR3 is 17 residues long. CDR1 MNHEY and CDR2 SVGAGI come from the germline V gene.

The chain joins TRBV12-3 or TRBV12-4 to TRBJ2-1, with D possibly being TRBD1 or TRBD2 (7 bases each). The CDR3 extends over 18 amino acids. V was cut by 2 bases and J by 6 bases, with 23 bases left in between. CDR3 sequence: CASSLSGGTDLTPNEQFF. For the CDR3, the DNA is TGTGCCAGCAGTTTATCCGGGGGGACAGACCTTACGCCCAATGAGCAGTTCTTC.

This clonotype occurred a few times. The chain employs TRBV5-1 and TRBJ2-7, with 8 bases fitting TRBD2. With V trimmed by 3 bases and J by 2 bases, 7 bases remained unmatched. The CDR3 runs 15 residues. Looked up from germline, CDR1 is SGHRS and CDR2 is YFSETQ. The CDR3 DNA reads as TGCGCCAGCAGCTCCGGGGGGGGCAGCCCCTACGAGCAGTACTTC. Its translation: CASSSGGGSPYEQYF.

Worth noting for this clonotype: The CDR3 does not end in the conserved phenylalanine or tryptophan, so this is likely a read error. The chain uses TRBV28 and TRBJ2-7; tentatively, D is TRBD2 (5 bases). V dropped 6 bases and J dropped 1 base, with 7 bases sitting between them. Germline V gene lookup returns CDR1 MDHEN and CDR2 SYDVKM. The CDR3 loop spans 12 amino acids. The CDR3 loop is CASREGSYEQYI. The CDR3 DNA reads TGTGCCAGCAGAGAGGGATCCTACGAGCAGTACATC.

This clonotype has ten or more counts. The CDR3 nucleotides read TGCAGCGTTGAACCTTGGACAGGGGAAGGCAATGAGCAGTTCTTC. Translation gives CSVEPWTGEGNEQFF. V usage is TRBV29-1 and J usage is TRBJ2-1; 9 bases agree with TRBD1. With 2 bases clipped from V and 6 bases from J, the junction kept 8 bases outside the gene matches. CDR1 and CDR2 from the germline V gene are SQVTM and ANQGSEA. The CDR3 is 15 residues long.

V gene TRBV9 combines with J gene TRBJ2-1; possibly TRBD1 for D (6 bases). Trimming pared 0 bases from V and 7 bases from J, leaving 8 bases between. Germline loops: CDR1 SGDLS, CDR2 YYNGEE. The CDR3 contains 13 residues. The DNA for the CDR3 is TGTGCCAGCAGCGTAGGGGGGCTTAATGAGCAGTTCTTC. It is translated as CASSVGGLNEQFF. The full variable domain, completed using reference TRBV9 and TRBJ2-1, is DSGVTQTPKHLITATGQRVTLRCSPRSGDLSVYWYQQSLDQGLQFLIQYYNGEERAKGNILERFSAQQFPDLHSELNLSSLELGDSALYFCASSVGGLNEQFFGPGTRLTVL.

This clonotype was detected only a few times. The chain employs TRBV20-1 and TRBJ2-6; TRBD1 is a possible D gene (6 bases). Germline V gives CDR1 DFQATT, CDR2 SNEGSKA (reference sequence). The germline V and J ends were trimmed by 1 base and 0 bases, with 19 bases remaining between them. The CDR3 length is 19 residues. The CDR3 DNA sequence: TGCAGTGCTAGAGTAGGACAGCCGGATTTCCTCTCTGGGGCCAACGTCCTGACTTTC. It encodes CSARVGQPDFLSGANVLTF.

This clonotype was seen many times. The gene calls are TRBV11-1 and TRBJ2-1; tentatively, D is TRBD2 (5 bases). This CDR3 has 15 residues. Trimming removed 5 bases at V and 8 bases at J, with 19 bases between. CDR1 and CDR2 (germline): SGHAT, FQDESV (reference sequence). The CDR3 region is CASSRGATLDDEQFF. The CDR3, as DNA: TGTGCCAGCAGCCGGGGTGCTACCCTCGACGATGAGCAGTTCTTC.

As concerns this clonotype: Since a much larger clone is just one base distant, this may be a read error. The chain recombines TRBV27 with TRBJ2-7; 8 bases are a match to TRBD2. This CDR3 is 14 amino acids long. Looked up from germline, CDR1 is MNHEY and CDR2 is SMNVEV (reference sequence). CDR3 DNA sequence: TGTACCAGCAGTTTCGGAGCGGGAGCCAACGAGCAGTACTTC. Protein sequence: CTSSFGAGANEQYF.

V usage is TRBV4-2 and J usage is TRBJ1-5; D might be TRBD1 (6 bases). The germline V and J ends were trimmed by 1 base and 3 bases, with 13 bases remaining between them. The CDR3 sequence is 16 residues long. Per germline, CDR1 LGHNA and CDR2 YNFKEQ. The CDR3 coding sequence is TGTGCCAGCAGCCAAGCCCACGGACAGAACAATCAGCCCCAGCATTTT. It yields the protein CASSQAHGQNNQPQHF.